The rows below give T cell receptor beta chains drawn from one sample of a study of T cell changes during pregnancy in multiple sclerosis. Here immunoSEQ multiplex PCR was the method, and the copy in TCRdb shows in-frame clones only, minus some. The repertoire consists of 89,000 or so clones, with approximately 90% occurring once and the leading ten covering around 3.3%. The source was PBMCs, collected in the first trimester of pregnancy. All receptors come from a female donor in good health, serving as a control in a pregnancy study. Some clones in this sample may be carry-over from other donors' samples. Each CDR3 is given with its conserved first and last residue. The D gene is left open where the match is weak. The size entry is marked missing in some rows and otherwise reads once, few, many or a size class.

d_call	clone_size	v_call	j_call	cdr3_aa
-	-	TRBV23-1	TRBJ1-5	CASSQRQASQPQHF
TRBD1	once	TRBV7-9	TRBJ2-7	CASTDDRDEQYF
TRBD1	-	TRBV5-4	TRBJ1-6	CASSIYGTGVYSPLHF
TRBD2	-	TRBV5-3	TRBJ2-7	CARNWASGSLRQYF
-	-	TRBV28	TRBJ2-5	CASLPLGGGRGTQYF
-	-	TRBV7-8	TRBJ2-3	CASSSNSRGPDTQYF
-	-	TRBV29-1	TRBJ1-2	CSPPWGGLGYTF
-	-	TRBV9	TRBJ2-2	CASSVEMWGADTGELFF
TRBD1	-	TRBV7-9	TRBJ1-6	CASSLRDSPNSPLHF
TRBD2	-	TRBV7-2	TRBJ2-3	CASSSTSGITDTQYF
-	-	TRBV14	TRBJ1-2	CASSHTGPGYGYTF
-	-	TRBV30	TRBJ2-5	CAWSQDSEETQYF
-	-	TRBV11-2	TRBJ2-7	CASSSQGSYEQYF
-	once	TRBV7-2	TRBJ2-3	CASSPVGGGTDTQYF
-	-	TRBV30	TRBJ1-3	CAWSVRGTGGNTIYF
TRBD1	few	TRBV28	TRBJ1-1	CASRRQGAGTEAFF
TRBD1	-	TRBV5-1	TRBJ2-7	CASSPGTGSYEQYF
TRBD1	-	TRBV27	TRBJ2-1	CASSVDRGGKDNEQFF
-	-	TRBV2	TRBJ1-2	CASSAQGYGYTF
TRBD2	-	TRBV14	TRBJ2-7	CASSQGLAHSYEQYF
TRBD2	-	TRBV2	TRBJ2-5	CASSERLAGETQYF
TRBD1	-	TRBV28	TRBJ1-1	CASSSGTGGAFF
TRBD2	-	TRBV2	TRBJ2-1	CASNLQGLAGGDGFYNEQFF
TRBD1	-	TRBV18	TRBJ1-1	CASSLQGTYTEAFF
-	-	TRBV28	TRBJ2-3	CASSAFYADTQYF
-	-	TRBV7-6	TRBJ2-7	CASSLAPSQRFRSYEQYF
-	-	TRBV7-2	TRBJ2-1	CASSPEAPFPNEQFF